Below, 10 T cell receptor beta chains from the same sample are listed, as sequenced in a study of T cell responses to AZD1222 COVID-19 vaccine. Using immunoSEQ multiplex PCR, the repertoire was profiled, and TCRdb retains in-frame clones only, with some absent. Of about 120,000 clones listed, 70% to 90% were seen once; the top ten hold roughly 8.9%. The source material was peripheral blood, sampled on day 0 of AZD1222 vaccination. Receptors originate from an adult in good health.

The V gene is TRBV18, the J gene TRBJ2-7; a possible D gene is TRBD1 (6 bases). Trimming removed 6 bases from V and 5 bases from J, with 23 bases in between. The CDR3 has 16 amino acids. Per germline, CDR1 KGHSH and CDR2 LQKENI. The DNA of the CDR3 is TGTGCCAGCTCTGGTCTCGCACAGGGTTTTAAGAACGAGCAGTACTTC. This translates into CASSGLAQGFKNEQYF.

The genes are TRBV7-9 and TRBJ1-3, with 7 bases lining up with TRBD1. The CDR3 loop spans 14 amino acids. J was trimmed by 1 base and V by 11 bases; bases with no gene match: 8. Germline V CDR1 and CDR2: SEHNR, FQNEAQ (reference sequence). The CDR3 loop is CAGRTGPSGNTIYF. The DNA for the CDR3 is TGTGCCGGACGGACAGGTCCGTCTGGAAACACCATATATTTT.

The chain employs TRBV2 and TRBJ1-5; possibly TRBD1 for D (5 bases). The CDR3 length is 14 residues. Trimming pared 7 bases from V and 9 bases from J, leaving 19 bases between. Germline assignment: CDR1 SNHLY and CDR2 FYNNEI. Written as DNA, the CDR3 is TGTGCCAGCACCCGAGGGCAGGGAGGAATGCCCCAGCATTTT. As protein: CASTRGQGGMPQHF.

The CDR3: CASSIGQGGGSLSDTQYF. CDR3 coding DNA: TGTGCCAGTAGTATAGGACAGGGAGGCGGGAGTTTGTCAGATACGCAGTATTTT. This chain joins TRBV19 and TRBJ2-3; the D call may be TRBD1 or TRBD2 (7 bases each). The CDR3 is made up of 18 amino acids. V shed 1 base and J shed 4 bases, with 21 bases lying between them. Germline CDR1 is LNHDA and CDR2 is SQIVND (reference sequence).

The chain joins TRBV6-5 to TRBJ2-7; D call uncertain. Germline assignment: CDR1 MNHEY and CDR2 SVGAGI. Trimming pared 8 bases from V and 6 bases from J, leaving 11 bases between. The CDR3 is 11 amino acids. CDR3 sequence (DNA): TGTGCCAGCGCAAGACGAGGCGAGCAGTACTTC. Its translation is CASARRGEQYF.

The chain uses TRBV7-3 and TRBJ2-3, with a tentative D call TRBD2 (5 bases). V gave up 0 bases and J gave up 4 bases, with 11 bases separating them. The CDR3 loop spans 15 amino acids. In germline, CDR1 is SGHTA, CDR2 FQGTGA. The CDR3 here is CASSLTAVAPDTQYF. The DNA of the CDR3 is TGTGCCAGCAGCTTAACGGCCGTAGCGCCAGATACGCAGTATTTT.

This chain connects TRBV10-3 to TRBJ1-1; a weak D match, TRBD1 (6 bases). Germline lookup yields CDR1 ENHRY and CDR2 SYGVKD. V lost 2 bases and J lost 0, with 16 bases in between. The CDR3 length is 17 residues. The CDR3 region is CAISEPKGGGVNTEAFF. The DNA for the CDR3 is TGTGCCATCAGTGAGCCCAAGGGGGGAGGGGTGAACACTGAAGCTTTCTTT.

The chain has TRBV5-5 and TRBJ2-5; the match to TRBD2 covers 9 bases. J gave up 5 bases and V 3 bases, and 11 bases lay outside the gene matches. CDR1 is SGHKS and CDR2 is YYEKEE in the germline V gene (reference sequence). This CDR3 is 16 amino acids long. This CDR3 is CASSWTRGGAGETQYF. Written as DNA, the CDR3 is TGTGCCAGCAGCTGGACTCGCGGGGGGGCGGGGGAGACCCAGTACTTC.

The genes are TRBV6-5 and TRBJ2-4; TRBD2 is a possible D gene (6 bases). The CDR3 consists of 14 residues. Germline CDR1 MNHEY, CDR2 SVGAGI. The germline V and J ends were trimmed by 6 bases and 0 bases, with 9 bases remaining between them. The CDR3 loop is CASRGGVAKNIQYF. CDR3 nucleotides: TGTGCCAGCAGAGGCGGGGTAGCCAAAAACATTCAGTACTTC.

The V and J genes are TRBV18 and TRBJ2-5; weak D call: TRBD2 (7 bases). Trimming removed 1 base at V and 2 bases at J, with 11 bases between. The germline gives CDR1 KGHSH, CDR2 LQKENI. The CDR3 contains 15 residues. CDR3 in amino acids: CASSPRGGLQETQYF. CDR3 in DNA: TGTGCCAGCTCACCACGGGGGGGGCTTCAAGAGACCCAGTACTTC.